The 5 T cell receptor beta chains below were found in one sample sequenced in a study of T cells in Graves' hyperthyroidism and ophthalmopathy. Amplified TCR beta CDR3 regions derived from RNA transcripts. RT-PCR in the first round (using the HTBI primer set) targeted the TCR CDR3. TCRdb used MiXCR to reprocess the multiplex PCR reads, holding one entry per CDR3 protein. The repertoire holds a few hundred thousand distinct CDR3 sequences, about a sixth seen once, with about 3.5% in the top ten. What was sequenced was blood. The receptor source for this set is a woman between 35 and 50 years old with Graves' ophthalmopathy.

The chain employs TRBV20-1 and TRBJ2-7; D call uncertain. The length of the CDR3 is 13 residues. Per the germline V gene, CDR1 is DFQATT and CDR2 is SNEGSKA (reference sequence). The germline V and J ends were trimmed by 4 bases and 3 bases, with 13 bases remaining between them. CDR3 bases: TGCAGTGCTAAGTTTCAGGCCGGCTACGAGCAGTACTTC. It specifies CSAKFQAGYEQYF.

This clonotype was detected a few times. This rearrangement joins TRBV19 to TRBJ2-5, with 9 bases lining up with TRBD2. V lost 3 bases to trimming and J lost 2 bases; unmatched junction nucleotides: 4. The CDR3 runs to 15 residues. Germline loops: CDR1 LNHDA, CDR2 SQIVND (reference sequence). The CDR3 nucleotides are TGTGCCAGTAGTATGGAGCGGGGGGTACAAGAGACCCAGTACTTC. As protein: CASSMERGVQETQYF.

This chain links TRBV19 with TRBJ2-5, with D possibly matching TRBD1 (6 bases). The CDR3 extends over 15 amino acids. In germline, CDR1 is LNHDA, CDR2 SQIVND (reference sequence). V lost 1 base to trimming and J lost 1 base, with 10 bases between them. In DNA, the CDR3 is TGTGCCAGTAGTATAGTCGGGACATCCCAAGAGACCCAGTACTTC. Its protein is CASSIVGTSQETQYF.

This clonotype was counted many times. The V gene is TRBV2, the J gene TRBJ1-5, with 8 bases aligning to TRBD1. There are 15 residues in the CDR3. V lost 6 bases and J lost 3; bases outside the gene matches: 7. Germline CDR1 is SNHLY and CDR2 is FYNNEI. CDR3 coding DNA: TGTGCCAGCAGCCGAGGACAGGGTCCCAATCAGCCCCAGCATTTT. This sequence encodes CASSRGQGPNQPQHF. Full variable domain (missing parts from reference TRBV2 and TRBJ1-5): EPEVTQTPSHQVTQMGQEVILRCVPISNHLYFYWYRQILGQKVEFLVSFYNNEISEKSEIFDDQFSVERPDGSNFTLKIRSTKLEDSAMYFCASSRGQGPNQPQHFGDGTRLSIL.

This clonotype was seen only once. One end of the junction is discordant with germline, which a read error may explain. The V gene is TRBV20-1, the J gene TRBJ2-1; TRBD1 matches at 7 bases. The CDR3 totals 15 residues. Per germline, CDR1 DFQATT and CDR2 SNEGSKA (reference sequence). CDR3 region: CSAGETGLDWNEQFF. The CDR3 nucleotides are TGCAGTGCTGGAGAGACAGGGTTGGACTGGAATGAGCAGTTCTTC.